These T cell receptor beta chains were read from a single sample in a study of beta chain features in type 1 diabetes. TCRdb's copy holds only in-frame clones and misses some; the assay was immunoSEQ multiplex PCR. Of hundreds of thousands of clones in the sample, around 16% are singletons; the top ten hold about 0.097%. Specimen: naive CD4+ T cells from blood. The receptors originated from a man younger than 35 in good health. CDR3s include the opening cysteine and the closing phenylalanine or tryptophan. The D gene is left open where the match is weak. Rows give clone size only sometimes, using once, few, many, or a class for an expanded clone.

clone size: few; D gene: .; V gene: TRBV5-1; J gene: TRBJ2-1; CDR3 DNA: TGCGCCAGCAGCTTACAGCGGAACTCCTACAATGAGCAGTTCTTC; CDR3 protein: CASSLQRNSYNEQFF
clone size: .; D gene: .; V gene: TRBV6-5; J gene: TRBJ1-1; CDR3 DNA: TGTGCCAGCAGTTACCGTGCCGGGAACACTGAAGCTTTCTTT; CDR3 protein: CASSYRAGNTEAFF
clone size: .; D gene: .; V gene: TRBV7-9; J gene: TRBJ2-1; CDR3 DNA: TGTGCCAGCAGCTTAGGGGTGTTCTCTCGGAACAATGAGCAGTTCTTC; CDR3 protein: CASSLGVFSRNNEQFF
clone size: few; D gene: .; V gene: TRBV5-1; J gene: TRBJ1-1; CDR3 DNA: TGCGCCAGCCACCCTGGACAGTTGAACACTGAAGCTTTCTTT; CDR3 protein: CASHPGQLNTEAFF
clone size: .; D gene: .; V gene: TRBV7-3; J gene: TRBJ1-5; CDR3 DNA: TGTGCCAGCAGCCCGACACAGGGTGCTCAGCCCCAGCATTTT; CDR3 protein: CASSPTQGAQPQHF
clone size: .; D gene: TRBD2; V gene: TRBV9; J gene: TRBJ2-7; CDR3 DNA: TGTGCCAGCAGCGTAGCTAGCGGGGGGATGTACGAGCAGTACTTC; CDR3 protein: CASSVASGGMYEQYF
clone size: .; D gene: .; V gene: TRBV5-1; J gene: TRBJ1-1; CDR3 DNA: TGCGCCAGCAGCTTGGGGGCAGGTATGAACACTGAAGCTTTCTTT; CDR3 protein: CASSLGAGMNTEAFF
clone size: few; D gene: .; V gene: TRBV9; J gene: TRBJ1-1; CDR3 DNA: TGTGCCAGCAGCGTAGGGGGTCTCTTGAACACTGAAGCTTTCTTT; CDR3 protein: CASSVGGLLNTEAFF
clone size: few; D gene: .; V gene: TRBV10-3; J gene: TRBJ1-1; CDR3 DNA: TGTGCCATCAGAGTATCTCGGGATACTGAAGCTTTCTTT; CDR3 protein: CAIRVSRDTEAFF
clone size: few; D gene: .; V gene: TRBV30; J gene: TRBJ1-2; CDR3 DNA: TGTGCCTGGAGTGTAGGGGAGAAGATACATGGCTACACCTTC; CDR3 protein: CAWSVGEKIHGYTF
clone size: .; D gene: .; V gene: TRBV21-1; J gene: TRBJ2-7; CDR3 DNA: TGTGCCAGCAGATCCTTAGACGAGCAGTACTTC; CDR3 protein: CASRSLDEQYF
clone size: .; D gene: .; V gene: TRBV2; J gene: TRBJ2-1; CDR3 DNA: TGTGCCAGCAGTGTTGCGGGCGTCAGTTACAATGAGCAGTTCTTC; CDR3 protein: CASSVAGVSYNEQFF
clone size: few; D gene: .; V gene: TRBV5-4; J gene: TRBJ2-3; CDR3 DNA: TGTGCCAGCAGCTTCCTCGCAGGGTCTACAGATACGCAGTATTTT; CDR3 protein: CASSFLAGSTDTQYF
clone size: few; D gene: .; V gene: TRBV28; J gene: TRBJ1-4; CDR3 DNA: TGTGCCAGCAGTTTCCTAGGCTCAACTAATGAAAAACTGTTTTTT; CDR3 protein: CASSFLGSTNEKLFF
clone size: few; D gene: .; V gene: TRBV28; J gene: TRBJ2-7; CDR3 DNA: TGTGCCAGCAGTTTGCGGCGGGGGCTCTACGAGCAGTACTTC; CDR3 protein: CASSLRRGLYEQYF
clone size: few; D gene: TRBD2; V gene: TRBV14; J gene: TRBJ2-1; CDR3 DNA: TGTGCCAGCAGCCACGGGACTAGCGGCGACTACAATGAGCAGTTCTTC; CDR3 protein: CASSHGTSGDYNEQFF
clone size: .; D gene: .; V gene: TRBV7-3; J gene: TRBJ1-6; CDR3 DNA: TGTGCCAGCAGCTTAGGCAGGGAATCACCCCTCCACTTT; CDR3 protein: CASSLGRESPLHF
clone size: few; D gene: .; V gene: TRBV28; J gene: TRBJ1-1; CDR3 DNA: TGTGCCAGTCCTAAACGCCGAGGTCGCGACACTGAAGCTTTCTTT; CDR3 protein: CASPKRRGRDTEAFF
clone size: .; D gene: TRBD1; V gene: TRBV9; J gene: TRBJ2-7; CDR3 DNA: TGTGCCAGCAGTACCGGGACAGGTACCAGCGAGAGGTACTTC; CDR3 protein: CASSTGTGTSERYF
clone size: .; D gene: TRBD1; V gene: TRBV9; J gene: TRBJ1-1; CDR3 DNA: TGTGCCAGCAGCGATGGGACAGTATCGAACACTGAAGCTTTCTTT; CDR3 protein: CASSDGTVSNTEAFF
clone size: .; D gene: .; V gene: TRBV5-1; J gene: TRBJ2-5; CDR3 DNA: TGCGCCAGCAGCTTAGATTGGGCCCAGTACTTC; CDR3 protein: CASSLDWAQYF
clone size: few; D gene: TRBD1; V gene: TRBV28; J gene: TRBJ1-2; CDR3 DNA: TGTGCCAGCAGTGGACAGGGTTACTATGGCTACACCTTC; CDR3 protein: CASSGQGYYGYTF
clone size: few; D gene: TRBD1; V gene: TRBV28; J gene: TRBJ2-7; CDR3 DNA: TGTGCCAGCAGTTCTACCGGGACAGGGGGCTTCGAGCAGTACTTC; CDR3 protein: CASSSTGTGGFEQYF